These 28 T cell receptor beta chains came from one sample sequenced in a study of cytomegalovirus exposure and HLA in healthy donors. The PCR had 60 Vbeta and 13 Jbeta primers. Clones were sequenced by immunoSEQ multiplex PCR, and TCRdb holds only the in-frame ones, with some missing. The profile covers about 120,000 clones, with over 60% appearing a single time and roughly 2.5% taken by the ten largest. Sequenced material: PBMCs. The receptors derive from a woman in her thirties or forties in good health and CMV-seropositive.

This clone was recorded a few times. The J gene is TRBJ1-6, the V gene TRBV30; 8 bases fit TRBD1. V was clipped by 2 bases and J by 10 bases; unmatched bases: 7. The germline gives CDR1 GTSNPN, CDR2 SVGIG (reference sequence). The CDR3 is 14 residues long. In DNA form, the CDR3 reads TGTGCCTGGAGTAGCCAGGGGGCAGGGTCACCCCTCCACTTT. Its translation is CAWSSQGAGSPLHF.

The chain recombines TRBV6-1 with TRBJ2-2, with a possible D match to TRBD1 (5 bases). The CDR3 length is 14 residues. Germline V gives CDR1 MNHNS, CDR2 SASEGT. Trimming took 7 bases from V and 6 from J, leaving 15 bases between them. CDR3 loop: CASIKTPGSGELFF. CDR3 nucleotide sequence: TGTGCCAGCATTAAAACACCAGGGTCCGGGGAGCTGTTTTTT.

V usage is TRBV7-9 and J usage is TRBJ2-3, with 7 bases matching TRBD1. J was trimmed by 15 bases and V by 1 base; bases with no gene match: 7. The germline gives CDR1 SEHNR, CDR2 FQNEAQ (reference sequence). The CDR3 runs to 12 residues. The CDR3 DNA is TGTGCCAGCAGCTTAGAGGCGACAGGGCAATATTTT. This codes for CASSLEATGQYF.

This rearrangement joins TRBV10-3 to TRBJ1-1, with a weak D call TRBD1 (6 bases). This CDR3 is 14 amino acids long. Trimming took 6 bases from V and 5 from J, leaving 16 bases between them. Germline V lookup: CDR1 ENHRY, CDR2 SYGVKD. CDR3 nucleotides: TGTGCCATCAGCGCCCAGGGGAGAAGGACTGAAGCTTTCTTT. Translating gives CAISAQGRRTEAFF.

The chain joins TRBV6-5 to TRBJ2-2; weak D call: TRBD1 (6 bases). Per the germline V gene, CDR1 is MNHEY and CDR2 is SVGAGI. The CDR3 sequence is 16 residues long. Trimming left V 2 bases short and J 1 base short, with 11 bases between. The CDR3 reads CASSYQPTGNTGELFF. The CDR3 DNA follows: TGTGCCAGCAGTTACCAACCGACAGGGAACACCGGGGAGCTGTTTTTT.

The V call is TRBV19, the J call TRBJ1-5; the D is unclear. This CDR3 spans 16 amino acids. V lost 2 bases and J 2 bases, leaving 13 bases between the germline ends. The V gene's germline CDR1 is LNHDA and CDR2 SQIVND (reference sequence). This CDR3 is CASSIRGGWGNQPQHF. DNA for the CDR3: TGTGCCAGTAGTATACGGGGAGGGTGGGGCAATCAGCCCCAGCATTTT.

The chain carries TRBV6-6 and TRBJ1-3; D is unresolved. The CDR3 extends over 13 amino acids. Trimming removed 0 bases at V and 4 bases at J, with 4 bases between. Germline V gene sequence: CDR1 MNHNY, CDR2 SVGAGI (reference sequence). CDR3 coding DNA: TGTGCCAGCAGTTACTCCAGAGGAAACACCATATATTTT. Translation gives CASSYSRGNTIYF.

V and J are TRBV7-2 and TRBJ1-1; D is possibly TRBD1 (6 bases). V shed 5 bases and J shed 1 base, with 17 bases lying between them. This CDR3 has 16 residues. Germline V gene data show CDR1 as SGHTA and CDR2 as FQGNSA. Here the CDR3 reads CASSPRGGRTNTEAFF. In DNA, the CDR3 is TGTGCCAGCAGCCCTCGGGGGGGCAGGACGAACACTGAAGCTTTCTTT. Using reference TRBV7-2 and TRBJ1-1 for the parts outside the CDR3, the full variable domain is GAGVSQSPSNKVTEKGKDVELRCDPISGHTALYWYRQSLGQGLEFLIYFQGNSAPDKSGLPSDRFSAERTGGSVSTLTIQRTQQEDSAVYLCASSPRGGRTNTEAFFGQGTRLTVV.

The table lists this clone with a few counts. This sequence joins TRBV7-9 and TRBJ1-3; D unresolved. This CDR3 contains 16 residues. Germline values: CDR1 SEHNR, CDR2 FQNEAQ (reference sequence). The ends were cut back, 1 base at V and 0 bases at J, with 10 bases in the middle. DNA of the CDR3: TGTGCCAGCAGCTTAGAGTTATTCAGCTCTGGAAACACCATATATTTT. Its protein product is CASSLELFSSGNTIYF.

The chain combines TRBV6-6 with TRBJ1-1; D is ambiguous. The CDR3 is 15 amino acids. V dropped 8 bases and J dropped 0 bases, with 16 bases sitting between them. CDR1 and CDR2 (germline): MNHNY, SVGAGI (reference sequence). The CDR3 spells CASALEGAMNTEAFF. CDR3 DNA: TGTGCCAGCGCGTTGGAGGGCGCTATGAACACTGAAGCTTTCTTT.

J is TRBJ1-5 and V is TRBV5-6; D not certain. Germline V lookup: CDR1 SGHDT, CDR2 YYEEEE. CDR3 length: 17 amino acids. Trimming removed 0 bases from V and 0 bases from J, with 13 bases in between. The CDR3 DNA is TGTGCCAGCAGCTTGGGAGGGTACGATTCTAGCAATCAGCCCCAGCATTTT. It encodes CASSLGGYDSSNQPQHF.

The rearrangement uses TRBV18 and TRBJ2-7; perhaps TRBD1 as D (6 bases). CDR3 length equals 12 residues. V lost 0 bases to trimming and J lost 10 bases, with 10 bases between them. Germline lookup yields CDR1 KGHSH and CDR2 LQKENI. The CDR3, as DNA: TGTGCCAGCTCACCACCCGGACAGATCCAGTACTTC. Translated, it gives CASSPPGQIQYF.

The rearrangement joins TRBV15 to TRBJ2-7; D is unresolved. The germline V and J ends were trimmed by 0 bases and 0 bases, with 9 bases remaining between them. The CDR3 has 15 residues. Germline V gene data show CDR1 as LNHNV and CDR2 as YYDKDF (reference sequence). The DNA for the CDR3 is TGTGCCACCAGCAGAGATGCGGCCAGCTCCTACGAGCAGTACTTC. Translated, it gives CATSRDAASSYEQYF. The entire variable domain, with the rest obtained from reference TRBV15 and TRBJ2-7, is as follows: DAMVIQNPRYQVTQFGKPVTLSCSQTLNHNVMYWYQQKSSQAPKLLFHYYDKDFNNEADTPDNFQSRRPNTSFCFLDIRSPGLGDTAMYLCATSRDAASSYEQYFGPGTRLTVT.

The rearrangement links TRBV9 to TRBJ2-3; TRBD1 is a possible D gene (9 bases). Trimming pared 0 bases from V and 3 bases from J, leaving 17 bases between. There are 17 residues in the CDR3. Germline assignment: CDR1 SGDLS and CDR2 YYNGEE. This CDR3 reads CASSVVGGDRATDTQYF. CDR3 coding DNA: TGTGCCAGCAGCGTAGTCGGGGGGGACAGGGCTACAGATACGCAGTATTTT.

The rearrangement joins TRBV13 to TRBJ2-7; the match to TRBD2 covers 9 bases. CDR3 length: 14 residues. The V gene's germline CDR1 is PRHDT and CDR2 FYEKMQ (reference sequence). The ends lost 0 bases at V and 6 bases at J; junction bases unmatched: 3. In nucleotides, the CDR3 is TGTGCCAGCAGCTTAGGTTCTAGCGGGGCCGAGCAGTACTTC. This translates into CASSLGSSGAEQYF.

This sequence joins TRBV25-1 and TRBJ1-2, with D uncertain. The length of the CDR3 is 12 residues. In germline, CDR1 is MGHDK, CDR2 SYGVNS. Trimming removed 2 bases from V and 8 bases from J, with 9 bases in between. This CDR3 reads CASSEAGKGYTF. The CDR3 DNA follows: TGTGCCAGCAGTGAAGCCGGGAAAGGCTACACCTTC.

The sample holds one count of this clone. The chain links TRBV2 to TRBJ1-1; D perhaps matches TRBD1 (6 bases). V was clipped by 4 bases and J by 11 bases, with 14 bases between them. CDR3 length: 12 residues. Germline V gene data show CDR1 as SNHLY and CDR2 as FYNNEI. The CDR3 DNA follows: TGTGCCAGCAGTGTACAGGGCGGGGGGGCTTTCTTT. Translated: CASSVQGGGAFF.

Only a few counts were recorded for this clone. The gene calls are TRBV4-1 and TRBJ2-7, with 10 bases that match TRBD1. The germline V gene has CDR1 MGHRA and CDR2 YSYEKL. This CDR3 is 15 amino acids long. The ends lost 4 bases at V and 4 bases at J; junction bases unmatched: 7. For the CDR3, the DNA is TGCGCCAGCAGCCCCCGGGACAGGGGAGAATACGAGCAGTACTTC. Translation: CASSPRDRGEYEQYF.

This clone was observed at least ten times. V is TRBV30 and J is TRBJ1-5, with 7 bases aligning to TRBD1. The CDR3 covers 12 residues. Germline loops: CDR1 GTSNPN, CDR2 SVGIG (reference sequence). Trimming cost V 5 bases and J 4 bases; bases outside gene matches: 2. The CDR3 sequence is CAWETGNQPQHF. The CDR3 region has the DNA TGTGCCTGGGAGACAGGGAATCAGCCCCAGCATTTT.

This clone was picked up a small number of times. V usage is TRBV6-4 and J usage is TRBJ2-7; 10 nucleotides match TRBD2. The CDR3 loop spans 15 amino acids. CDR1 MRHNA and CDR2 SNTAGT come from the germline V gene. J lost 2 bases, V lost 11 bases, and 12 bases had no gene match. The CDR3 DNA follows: TGTGCCCCGGAGAAGCGGGAGGGCCCCGCCTACGAGCAGTACTTC. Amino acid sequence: CAPEKREGPAYEQYF.

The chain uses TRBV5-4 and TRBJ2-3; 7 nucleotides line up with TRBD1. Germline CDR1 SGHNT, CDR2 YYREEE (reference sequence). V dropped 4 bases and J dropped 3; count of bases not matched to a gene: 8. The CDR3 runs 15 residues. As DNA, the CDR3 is TGTGCCAGCAGCAACCCCCGGGACAGTACAGATACGCAGTATTTT. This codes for CASSNPRDSTDTQYF.

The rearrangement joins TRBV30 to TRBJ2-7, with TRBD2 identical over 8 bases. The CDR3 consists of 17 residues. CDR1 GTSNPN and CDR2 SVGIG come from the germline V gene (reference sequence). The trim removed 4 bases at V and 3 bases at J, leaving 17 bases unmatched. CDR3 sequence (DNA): TGTGCCTGGAAACGGGGGGGTTTTTACACTAATCTCTACGAGCAGTACTTC. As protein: CAWKRGGFYTNLYEQYF.

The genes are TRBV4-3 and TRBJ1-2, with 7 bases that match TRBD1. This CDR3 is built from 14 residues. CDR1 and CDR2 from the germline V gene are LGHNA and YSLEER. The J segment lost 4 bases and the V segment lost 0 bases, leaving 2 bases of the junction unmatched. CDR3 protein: CASSQERGPYGYTF. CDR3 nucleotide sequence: TGCGCCAGCAGCCAAGAGAGGGGGCCCTATGGCTACACCTTC.

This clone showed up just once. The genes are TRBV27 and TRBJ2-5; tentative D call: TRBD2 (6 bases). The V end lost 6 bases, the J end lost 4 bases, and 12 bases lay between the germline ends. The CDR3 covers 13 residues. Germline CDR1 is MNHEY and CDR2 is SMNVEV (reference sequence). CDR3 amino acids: CASRPSVIETQYF. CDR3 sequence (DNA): TGTGCCAGCAGACCTAGCGTCATAGAGACCCAGTACTTC.

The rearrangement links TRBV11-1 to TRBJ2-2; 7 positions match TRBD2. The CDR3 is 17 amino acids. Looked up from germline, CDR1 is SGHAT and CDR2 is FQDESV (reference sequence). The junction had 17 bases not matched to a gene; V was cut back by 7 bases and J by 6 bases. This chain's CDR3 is CASTHRGARERAGELFF. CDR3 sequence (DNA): TGTGCCAGCACTCACAGAGGCGCGCGGGAGCGGGCCGGGGAGCTGTTTTTT.

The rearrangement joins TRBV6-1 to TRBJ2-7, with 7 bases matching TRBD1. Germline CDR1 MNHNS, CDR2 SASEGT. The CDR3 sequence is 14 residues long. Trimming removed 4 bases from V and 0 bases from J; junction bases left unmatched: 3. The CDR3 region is CASSATGASYEQYF. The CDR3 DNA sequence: TGTGCCAGCAGTGCCACAGGGGCCTCCTACGAGCAGTACTTC.

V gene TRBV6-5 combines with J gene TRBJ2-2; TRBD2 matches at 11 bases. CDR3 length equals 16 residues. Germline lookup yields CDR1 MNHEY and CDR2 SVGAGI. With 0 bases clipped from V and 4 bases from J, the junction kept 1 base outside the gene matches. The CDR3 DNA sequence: TGTGCCAGCAGTTACTCTAGCGGGAGGGCCACCGGGGAGCTGTTTTTT. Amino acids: CASSYSSGRATGELFF.

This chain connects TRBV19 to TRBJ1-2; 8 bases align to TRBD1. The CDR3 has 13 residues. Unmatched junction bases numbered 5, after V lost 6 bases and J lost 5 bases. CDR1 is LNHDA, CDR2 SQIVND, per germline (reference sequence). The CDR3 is CASRGGQAYGYTF. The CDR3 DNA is TGTGCCAGTAGAGGGGGACAGGCATATGGCTACACCTTC.